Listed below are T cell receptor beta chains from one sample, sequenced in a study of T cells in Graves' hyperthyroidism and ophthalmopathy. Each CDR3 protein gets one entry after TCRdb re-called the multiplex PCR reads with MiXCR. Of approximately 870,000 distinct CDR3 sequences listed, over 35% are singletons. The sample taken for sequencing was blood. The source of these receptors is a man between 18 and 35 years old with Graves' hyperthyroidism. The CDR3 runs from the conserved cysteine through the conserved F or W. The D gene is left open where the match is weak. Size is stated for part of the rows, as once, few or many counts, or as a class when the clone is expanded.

CDR3aa: CASSLAGDSQPQHF
CDR3nt: TGTGCCAGCAGCTTAGCCGGGGACTCTCAGCCCCAGCATTTT
v_gene: TRBV7-2
d_gene: NA
abundance: NA
j_gene: TRBJ1-5

CDR3aa: CASSVEDGTPGETQYF
CDR3nt: TGTGCCAGCAGCGTTGAAGACGGGACCCCCGGGGAGACCCAGTACTTC
v_gene: TRBV7-8
d_gene: NA
abundance: NA
j_gene: TRBJ2-5

CDR3aa: CASSVDSRGTEAFF
CDR3nt: TGTGCCAGCAGCGTAGACTCTAGGGGCACTGAAGCTTTCTTT
v_gene: TRBV9
d_gene: NA
abundance: many
j_gene: TRBJ1-1

CDR3aa: CASSAWTGRAEAFF
CDR3nt: TGTGCCAGTAGTGCCTGGACAGGGCGGGCTGAAGCTTTCTTT
v_gene: TRBV19
d_gene: TRBD1
abundance: many
j_gene: TRBJ1-1

CDR3aa: CASSLWGSGYTF
CDR3nt: TGTGCCAGCAGCCTTTGGGGTAGCGGCTACACCTTC
v_gene: TRBV7-6
d_gene: NA
abundance: NA
j_gene: TRBJ1-2

CDR3aa: CATGQGGYEQYF
CDR3nt: TGTGCCACAGGACAGGGGGGATACGAGCAGTACTTC
v_gene: TRBV10-3
d_gene: TRBD1
abundance: many
j_gene: TRBJ2-7

CDR3aa: CASSDQEYEQYF
CDR3nt: TGTGCCAGTAGTGACCAGGAGTACGAGCAGTACTTC
v_gene: TRBV19
d_gene: NA
abundance: many
j_gene: TRBJ2-7

CDR3aa: CASRTASSGNTIYF
CDR3nt: TGTGCCAGCAGAACAGCGAGCTCTGGAAACACCATATATTTT
v_gene: TRBV11-2
d_gene: NA
abundance: many
j_gene: TRBJ1-3

CDR3aa: CSAWGGWSSGSTIYF
CDR3nt: TGCAGTGCTTGGGGTGGGTGGTCCTCTGGAAGCACCATATATTTT
v_gene: TRBV29-1
d_gene: NA
abundance: NA
j_gene: TRBJ1-3

CDR3aa: CASSMTGLDQPQHF
CDR3nt: TGTGCCAGCAGCATGACAGGGTTGGATCAGCCCCAGCATTTT
v_gene: TRBV7-9
d_gene: TRBD1
abundance: many
j_gene: TRBJ1-5

CDR3aa: CASSQVGTSYETQYF
CDR3nt: TGTGCCAGCAGCCAAGTTGGGACTAGTTATGAGACCCAGTACTTC
v_gene: TRBV7-3
d_gene: TRBD2
abundance: many
j_gene: TRBJ2-5

CDR3aa: CASSLEGWAYEQYF
CDR3nt: TGCGCCAGCAGCTTGGAAGGCTGGGCGTACGAGCAGTACTTC
v_gene: TRBV5-1
d_gene: NA
abundance: NA
j_gene: TRBJ2-7

CDR3aa: CASSLIGGSDEQYF
CDR3nt: TGTGCCAGCAGCTTAATCGGAGGGTCCGACGAGCAGTACTTC
v_gene: TRBV7-3
d_gene: NA
abundance: few
j_gene: TRBJ2-7

CDR3aa: CATSSVGGARTEAFF
CDR3nt: TGTGCCACCAGCAGTGTTGGGGGCGCCCGGACTGAAGCTTTCTTT
v_gene: TRBV15
d_gene: NA
abundance: NA
j_gene: TRBJ1-1

CDR3aa: CASSVAGDKHYEQYF
CDR3nt: TGTGCCAGCAGCGTAGCGGGAGATAAGCACTACGAGCAGTACTTC
v_gene: TRBV9
d_gene: NA
abundance: many
j_gene: TRBJ2-7

CDR3aa: CASSQDFDSGANVLTF
CDR3nt: TGCGCCAGCAGCCAAGATTTCGACTCTGGGGCCAACGTCCTGACTTTC
v_gene: TRBV7-2
d_gene: NA
abundance: few
j_gene: TRBJ2-6

CDR3aa: CSYGGTEAFF
CDR3nt: TGCAGTTACGGGGGCACTGAAGCTTTCTTT
v_gene: TRBV20-1
d_gene: NA
abundance: NA
j_gene: TRBJ1-1

CDR3aa: CASSFVRDNYGYTF
CDR3nt: TGTGCCAGCAGTTTCGTGCGAGATAACTATGGCTACACCTTC
v_gene: TRBV12-3/TRBV12-4
d_gene: NA
abundance: NA
j_gene: TRBJ1-2

CDR3aa: CASSIGREYEQYF
CDR3nt: TGTGCCAGTAGTATTGGACGGGAGTACGAGCAGTACTTC
v_gene: TRBV19
d_gene: NA
abundance: many
j_gene: TRBJ2-7

CDR3aa: CASSVVGNSGSPLHF
CDR3nt: TGTGCCAGCAGCGTAGTAGGGAACTCTGGTTCACCCCTCCACTTT
v_gene: TRBV9
d_gene: NA
abundance: NA
j_gene: TRBJ1-6

CDR3aa: CASSPRRDPTYEQYF
CDR3nt: TGTGCCAGCAGCCCCCGGCGGGATCCTACCTACGAGCAGTACTTC
v_gene: TRBV9
d_gene: NA
abundance: NA
j_gene: TRBJ2-7

CDR3aa: CASSQAGQGGNYGYTF
CDR3nt: TGCGCCAGCAGCCAAGCGGGACAGGGGGGGAACTATGGCTACACCTTC
v_gene: TRBV25-1
d_gene: TRBD1
abundance: NA
j_gene: TRBJ1-2

CDR3aa: CASKAGGPGNSPLHF
CDR3nt: TGTGCCAGCAAAGCGGGAGGACCGGGAAATTCACCCCTCCACTTT
v_gene: TRBV7-2
d_gene: NA
abundance: many
j_gene: TRBJ1-6

CDR3aa: CASSLTSGQEAQYF
CDR3nt: TGTGCCAGCAGCTTGACTAGCGGACAAGAGGCCCAGTACTTC
v_gene: TRBV12-3/TRBV12-4
d_gene: TRBD2
abundance: NA
j_gene: TRBJ2-5

CDR3aa: CSVSGRGSNQPQHF
CDR3nt: TGCAGTGTTTCAGGGAGGGGTAGCAATCAGCCCCAGCATTTT
v_gene: TRBV20-1
d_gene: NA
abundance: many
j_gene: TRBJ1-5

CDR3aa: CASSQAPRGPQETQYF
CDR3nt: TGCGCCAGCAGCCAAGCCCCCAGGGGTCCCCAAGAGACCCAGTACTTC
v_gene: TRBV7-8
d_gene: NA
abundance: NA
j_gene: TRBJ2-5

CDR3aa: CASSPPLVNTEAFF
CDR3nt: TGTGCCAGCTCACCACCGCTAGTGAACACTGAAGCTTTCTTT
v_gene: TRBV2
d_gene: NA
abundance: NA
j_gene: TRBJ1-1

CDR3aa: CASSEYFGDRGVNSPLHF
CDR3nt: TGTGCCAGCAGTGAATATTTCGGGGACAGGGGGGTCAATTCACCCCTCCACTTT
v_gene: TRBV25-1
d_gene: TRBD1
abundance: many
j_gene: TRBJ1-6

CDR3aa: CASSAIAGGLGETQYF
CDR3nt: TGCGCCAGCAGTGCTATAGCGGGGGGGCTGGGAGAGACCCAGTACTTC
v_gene: TRBV10-2
d_gene: TRBD2
abundance: many
j_gene: TRBJ2-5

CDR3aa: CATSRDKNPNYGYTF
CDR3nt: TGTGCCACCAGCAGAGATAAGAACCCTAACTATGGCTACACCTTC
v_gene: TRBV15
d_gene: NA
abundance: NA
j_gene: TRBJ1-2

CDR3aa: CASSPWDREDTGELFF
CDR3nt: TGTGCCAGCAGCCCCTGGGACAGGGAAGACACCGGGGAGCTGTTTTTT
v_gene: TRBV7-9
d_gene: TRBD1
abundance: NA
j_gene: TRBJ2-2

CDR3aa: CASSMGLKPSTDTQYF
CDR3nt: TGTGCCAGCAGCATGGGACTGAAGCCTAGCACAGATACGCAGTATTTT
v_gene: TRBV7-9
d_gene: NA
abundance: NA
j_gene: TRBJ2-3

CDR3aa: CASSGRTHRGSEQYF
CDR3nt: TGTGCCAGCAGTGGTCGGACACACCGCGGGTCCGAGCAGTACTTC
v_gene: TRBV25-1
d_gene: NA
abundance: NA
j_gene: TRBJ2-7

CDR3aa: CASSRDRQRRLVF
CDR3nt: TGTGCCAGCAGCCGGGACAGACAGAGAAGACTGGTTTTT
v_gene: TRBV7-6
d_gene: TRBD1
abundance: NA
j_gene: TRBJ1-4

CDR3aa: CASSRGGGHGYTF
CDR3nt: TGTGCCAGCAGTCGTGGGGGGGGCCATGGCTACACCTTC
v_gene: TRBV6-5
d_gene: NA
abundance: NA
j_gene: TRBJ1-2

CDR3aa: CASSLSRINQPQHF
CDR3nt: TGTGCCAGCAGTTTAAGCCGGATCAATCAGCCCCAGCATTTT
v_gene: TRBV12-3/TRBV12-4
d_gene: NA
abundance: NA
j_gene: TRBJ1-5

CDR3aa: CASLKVQGAGYTF
CDR3nt: TGTGCCAGTCTAAAGGTCCAGGGGGCTGGCTACACCTTC
v_gene: TRBV10-3
d_gene: TRBD1
abundance: NA
j_gene: TRBJ1-2

CDR3aa: CASSLGDQIAGGDYEQYF
CDR3nt: TGTGCCAGCAGCTTAGGCGACCAAATAGCGGGAGGTGACTACGAGCAGTACTTC
v_gene: TRBV13
d_gene: TRBD2
abundance: few
j_gene: TRBJ2-7

CDR3aa: CAISKGQLNTEAFF
CDR3nt: TGTGCCATCAGTAAGGGACAACTGAACACTGAAGCTTTCTTT
v_gene: TRBV10-3
d_gene: NA
abundance: NA
j_gene: TRBJ1-1

CDR3aa: CASSASGTADYEQYF
CDR3nt: TGTGCCAGCAGTGCTAGCGGCACAGCGGACTACGAGCAGTACTTC
v_gene: TRBV2
d_gene: TRBD2
abundance: NA
j_gene: TRBJ2-7

CDR3aa: CASSLRAEGDGNTIYF
CDR3nt: TGTGCCAGCAGCTTAAGGGCCGAAGGGGACGGAAACACCATATATTTT
v_gene: TRBV7-6
d_gene: NA
abundance: many
j_gene: TRBJ1-3